This TCR beta chain comes out of a study of blood T cell repertoires in COVID-19. Study information: Some COVID-19 samples were acute and others convalescent; all came from the United States, Italy and Spain. The cDNA or gDNA used as material had been derived from T cells, B-cell-depleted T cells, or PBMCs.

Germline CDR1 is LNHDA and CDR2 is SQIVND (reference sequence). V was clipped by 1 base and J by 8 bases; unmatched bases: 0. The CDR3 has 12 amino acids. In the authors' workflow: Nucleated cell number was recorded as an estimate derived from reference gene primer amplification. Measured with immunoSEQ multiplex PCR; TCRdb has only the in-frame clones, and not every one. That table is the source of V, J and clone size, and D and trimming were worked out from the DNA. The table shows fewer than 250,000 clones, with 80% to 90% occurring only once. This receptor was obtained from a woman in her thirties or forties with active or convalescent COVID-19. The sample comprised peripheral blood. This chain links TRBV19 with TRBJ1-2; 8 nucleotides line up with TRBD1. The CDR3 region is CASSIGQGGYTF. As DNA, the CDR3 is TGTGCCAGTAGTATAGGACAGGGGGGCTACACCTTC.